This TCR beta chain was obtained from a study of spatial heterogeneity in lung cancer. Across the study: In the raw reads, each unique TCR and UMI combination was present more than ten times on average.

This clonotype has ten or more counts. Documented time point: sample taken at primary tumor resection. No cell sorting; template was whole RNA from tumor, lung tissue or PBMC. V trimming: 4 bases; J trimming: 9 bases; junction bases outside the gene matches: 8. The germline V gene encodes CDR1 SGHRS and CDR2 YFSETQ. This CDR3 region has 14 residues. TCRdb itself ran the 5' RACE reads through MiXCR, one entry per CDR3 protein. This table holds 45,000 to 55,000 distinct CDR3 sequences, 5.3% found once. This TCR was sampled from a male donor with early-stage non-small cell lung cancer. The rearrangement uses TRBV5-1 and TRBJ2-4; 9 nucleotides line up with TRBD1. The specimen was PBMCs, collected at surgery. The CDR3 nucleotides are TGCGCCAGCAGCCGGGACAGGGAGGCGGCCATTCAGTACTTC. Translated: CASSRDREAAIQYF.